The 11 T cell receptor beta chains below come from one sample, sequenced in a study of graft-versus-host responses after intestinal transplantation. The authors processed graft tissue to release intraepithelial and lamina propria lymphocytes. Profiled with immunoSEQ multiplex PCR; TCRdb holds only in-frame clones, not every one. The sample records roughly 15,000 clones, under 85% being singletons. The source material was ileum tissue, sampled 450 to 490 days after intestinal transplant. These receptors were collected from a human patient who received an intestinal transplant, so some T cells may come from the graft donor.

The CDR3 DNA follows: TGTGCCAGCAGCTTACCAGGGGGTTCACCCCTCCACTTT. This translates into CASSLPGGSPLHF. The chain carries TRBV7-2 and TRBJ1-6, with TRBD1 matching over 7 bases. Trimming cost V 2 bases and J 9 bases; bases outside gene matches: 1. This CDR3 spans 13 amino acids. Germline values: CDR1 SGHTA, CDR2 FQGNSA.

This rearrangement joins TRBV6-1 to TRBJ2-2, with a tentative D call TRBD1 (6 bases). CDR1 and CDR2 from the germline V gene are MNHNS and SASEGT. CDR3 length equals 15 residues. With 5 bases removed from V and 6 bases from J, the gap between germline ends came to 16 bases. Written as DNA, the CDR3 is TGTGCCAGCAGTCAAACAGGGAAGGGGGCCGGGGAGCTGTTTTTT. Amino acid sequence: CASSQTGKGAGELFF.

The chain combines TRBV6-4 with TRBJ2-3; no definite D call. There are 14 residues in the CDR3. The V gene lost 5 bases and the J gene lost 4 bases, with 13 bases spanning the gap. The germline gives CDR1 MRHNA, CDR2 SNTAGT. The CDR3 region is CASSFEATSDTQYF. The DNA for the CDR3 is TGTGCCAGCAGTTTCGAGGCGACGTCAGATACGCAGTATTTT.

V and J are TRBV10-3 and TRBJ2-7; D ambiguous. The CDR3 consists of 13 residues. Germline V CDR1 and CDR2: ENHRY, SYGVKD. V shed 6 bases and J shed 2 bases, with 11 bases lying between them. This CDR3 reads CAIRGRPTYEQYF. The CDR3 nucleotides are TGTGCCATCAGGGGCAGACCTACCTACGAGCAGTACTTC.

Comments on this clone: The same CDR3 also results from other DNA sequences found in this sample. The chain has TRBV6-5 and TRBJ2-7, with 9 positions matching TRBD1. The V gene end was trimmed by 6 bases and the J gene end by 2 bases; junction bases not matched to a gene: 2. From germline, CDR1 is MNHEY and CDR2 SVGAGI. This CDR3 contains 13 residues. This CDR3 reads CASRDRGPYEQYF. Written as DNA, the CDR3 is TGTGCCAGCAGGGACAGGGGCCCCTACGAGCAGTACTTC.

There are a few counts of this clone. Other DNA sequences of this sample code for an identical CDR3. J is TRBJ1-6 and V is TRBV29-1; possibly TRBD1 for D (6 bases). The CDR3 sequence is 17 residues long. V lost 7 bases and J 3 bases, leaving 22 bases between the germline ends. CDR1 SQVTM and CDR2 ANQGSEA come from the germline V gene. This chain's CDR3 is CSALGGREGVYNSPLHF. The CDR3 nucleotides read TGCAGCGCCCTTGGGGGAAGGGAGGGGGTCTATAATTCACCCCTCCACTTT.

The chain is built from TRBV5-6 and TRBJ1-4, with 8 positions matching TRBD1. This CDR3 is 11 amino acids long. Trimming at V came to 6 bases and at J to 12 bases, leaving 4 bases not matched to a gene. CDR1 is SGHDT and CDR2 is YYEEEE in the germline V gene. In DNA form, the CDR3 reads TGTGCCAGCAACGACAGGGGTGAACTGTTTTTT. This sequence encodes CASNDRGELFF.

The CDR3 here is CASSFGGTGTGEQYF. The CDR3 DNA follows: TGTGCCAGCAGCTTCGGGGGGACGGGAACTGGGGAGCAGTACTTC. J is TRBJ2-7 and V is TRBV11-3; 7 positions match TRBD2. This CDR3 has 15 amino acids. V dropped 3 bases and J dropped 7; count of bases not matched to a gene: 12. From germline, CDR1 is SGHNT and CDR2 YENEEA.

This chain uses TRBV6-5 with TRBJ2-1; no clear D gene. V lost 2 bases and J lost 0, with 5 bases in between. CDR3 length equals 14 residues. In germline, CDR1 is MNHEY, CDR2 SVGAGI. The CDR3 bases are TGTGCCAGCAGTTACGAGAGCTCCTACAATGAGCAGTTCTTC. Translated: CASSYESSYNEQFF.

The V gene is TRBV29-1, the J gene TRBJ2-1; 8 bases are a match to TRBD1. The ends lost 7 bases at V and 8 bases at J; junction bases unmatched: 13. The CDR3 covers 14 residues. Per the germline V gene, CDR1 is SQVTM and CDR2 is ANQGSEA. CDR3: CSGLDRVSHDEQFF. The CDR3 DNA sequence: TGCAGCGGCCTGGACAGGGTTTCCCATGATGAGCAGTTCTTC.

The chain carries TRBV11-2 and TRBJ2-5; tentatively, D is TRBD2 (6 bases). Germline CDR1 and CDR2: SGHAT and FQNNGV. This CDR3 is built from 14 residues. With 8 bases removed from V and 4 bases from J, the gap between germline ends came to 17 bases. CDR3 loop: CASAKTSIPETQYF. CDR3 DNA: TGTGCCAGCGCAAAGACTAGTATCCCAGAGACCCAGTACTTC. The variable domain in full, with the rest retrieved from reference TRBV11-2 and TRBJ2-5, is EAGVAQSPRYKIIEKRQSVAFWCNPISGHATLYWYQQILGQGPKLLIQFQNNGVVDDSQLPKDRFSAERLKGVDSTLKIQPAKLEDSAVYLCASAKTSIPETQYFGPGTRLLVL.